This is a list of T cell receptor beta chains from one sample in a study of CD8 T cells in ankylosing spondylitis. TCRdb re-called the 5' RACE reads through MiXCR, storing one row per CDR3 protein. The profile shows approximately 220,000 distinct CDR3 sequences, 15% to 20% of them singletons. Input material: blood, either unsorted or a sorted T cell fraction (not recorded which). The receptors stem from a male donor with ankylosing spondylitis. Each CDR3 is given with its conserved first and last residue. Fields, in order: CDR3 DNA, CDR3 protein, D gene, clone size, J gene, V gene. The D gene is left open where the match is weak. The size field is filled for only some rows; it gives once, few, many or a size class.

TGTGCCAGCAGTGCAGGGGGCTATGGCTACACCTTC,CASSAGGYGYTF,TRBD1,many,TRBJ1-2,TRBV12-3/TRBV12-4
TGTGCCAGCAGTTTTGCCGCCTTTGGGGGAATGAACACTGAAGCTTTCTTT,CASSFAAFGGMNTEAFF,-,-,TRBJ1-1,TRBV27
TGTGCCAGCAGTCATACGTCCGGGACAGGGGGCCGGGAGACCCAGTACTTC,CASSHTSGTGGRETQYF,TRBD1,few,TRBJ2-5,TRBV12-3/TRBV12-4
TGCGCCAGCAGCCAAGATTGGACTGCTGAGCAGTACTTC,CASSQDWTAEQYF,-,few,TRBJ2-7,TRBV4-1
TGTGCCAGCAGCCCGCCGGATGCTGAGCAGTTCTTC,CASSPPDAEQFF,-,few,TRBJ2-1,TRBV5-6
TGTGCCTGGAGTTCTGAGAGCTCCTACAATGAGCAGTTCTTC,CAWSSESSYNEQFF,-,many,TRBJ2-1,TRBV30
TGCAGTGCTAGAGATCCTAGCGGGGGGATTGAGTTTAGCACAGATACGCAGTATTTT,CSARDPSGGIEFSTDTQYF,TRBD2,-,TRBJ2-3,TRBV20-1
TGCAGTGCCAGGGACAGGGAAGAATACAATGAGCAGTTCTTC,CSARDREEYNEQFF,TRBD1,-,TRBJ2-1,TRBV20-1
TGCGCCAGCAGGGACAGGGGTGATCGTTTTGACTATGGCTACACCTTC,CASRDRGDRFDYGYTF,TRBD1,-,TRBJ1-2,TRBV5-1
TGTGCCAGCAGTTACTCTGCAACCTCTGGAAACACCATATATTTT,CASSYSATSGNTIYF,-,-,TRBJ1-3,TRBV6-5
TGTGCCAGCAGCCACAGACGGGGGCTAGCGGGGGGGCAGAGCGGGGAGCTGTTTTTT,CASSHRRGLAGGQSGELFF,TRBD2,many,TRBJ2-2,TRBV4-2
TGTGCCAGCAGCCTTAGCGGGAGAGTTCCCTACGAGCAGTACTTC,CASSLSGRVPYEQYF,TRBD2,-,TRBJ2-7,TRBV2
TGCGCCAGCAGCCAAGATAGAGCGGGTACCCCCTACGAGCAGTACTTC,CASSQDRAGTPYEQYF,-,-,TRBJ2-7,TRBV4-3
TGTGCCAGCAGTCCCGGACTAGCGGGGAGCTCCTACAATGAGCAGTTCTTC,CASSPGLAGSSYNEQFF,TRBD2,-,TRBJ2-1,TRBV6-1
TGCAGTGCTAGAGTTGGAGGCGGGAGGGCAATCTTTAATGAGCAGTTCTTC,CSARVGGGRAIFNEQFF,TRBD2,few,TRBJ2-1,TRBV20-1
TGCGCCAGCAGCTTGGAAACAGGGCTCTACGAGCAGTACTTC,CASSLETGLYEQYF,-,many,TRBJ2-7,TRBV5-1
TGTGCCAGCAGCATGGGGACAGGGGTTTTCTACGAGCAGTACTTC,CASSMGTGVFYEQYF,TRBD1,-,TRBJ2-7,TRBV7-9
TGTGCCAGCAGCTCCCCGGACAGGCCAAACACTGAAGCTTTCTTT,CASSSPDRPNTEAFF,TRBD1,-,TRBJ1-1,TRBV7-9
TGTGCCAGTAGGTTAGGGGTCGACTATGGCTACACCTTC,CASRLGVDYGYTF,-,-,TRBJ1-2,TRBV19
TGTGCCAGCAGCCAAAATGAAGCGGGACTAGGCCTAGATACGCAGTATTTT,CASSQNEAGLGLDTQYF,TRBD2,many,TRBJ2-3,TRBV4-2
TGTGCCAGCAGCGAAGGGACTGTGGAGCAGTACTTC,CASSEGTVEQYF,-,-,TRBJ2-7,TRBV7-9
TGTGCCAGCAGCCCGACCGGGACAGGGTTAGCCAAAAACATTCAGTACTTC,CASSPTGTGLAKNIQYF,TRBD1,few,TRBJ2-4,TRBV7-9
TGTGCCAGCAGCTTGTTTGAGGGGGCGACCCAGCCCCAGCATTTT,CASSLFEGATQPQHF,TRBD1,few,TRBJ1-5,TRBV11-2
TGTGCCACCAGCAGCCGGGATGGGGTAGGACAGCCCCAGCATTTT,CATSSRDGVGQPQHF,-,-,TRBJ1-5,TRBV15
TGTGCCAGCAGTTCAACCACTAGCGGGGCATATCAAGAGACCCAGTACTTC,CASSSTTSGAYQETQYF,TRBD2,-,TRBJ2-5,TRBV27
TGCAGCGTTGACGCAGGGGGGACTGAAGCTTTCTTT,CSVDAGGTEAFF,TRBD1,-,TRBJ1-1,TRBV29-1
TGTGCCAGCCTGACAGGGACCTCTGGAAACACCATATATTTT,CASLTGTSGNTIYF,TRBD1,few,TRBJ1-3,TRBV2
TGTGCCAGCAGCGTAAATTACCGGGACACACGCACAGATACGCAGTATTTT,CASSVNYRDTRTDTQYF,-,few,TRBJ2-3,TRBV7-8
TGCGCCAGCAGCCAAGATACCAGCCCAGTCTATGGCTACACCTTC,CASSQDTSPVYGYTF,-,few,TRBJ1-2,TRBV4-1
TGTGCCAGCAATCAGGGGGACCAAGAGACCCAGTACTTC,CASNQGDQETQYF,TRBD1,-,TRBJ2-5,TRBV3-1
TGTGCCAGCAGTTTAGGGGTCTCCTACGAGCAGTACTTC,CASSLGVSYEQYF,-,many,TRBJ2-7,TRBV12-3/TRBV12-4
TGTGCCAGCAGCCTGCGACAGGGACCCCTCTACGAGCAGTACTTC,CASSLRQGPLYEQYF,TRBD1,few,TRBJ2-7,TRBV5-6
TGTGCCAGCAGCCATGATAACAGGGCGGCCTATGGCTACACCTTC,CASSHDNRAAYGYTF,-,-,TRBJ1-2,TRBV3-1
TGTGCCAGCAGCCCGGGACAGGTCTCGAGCACTGAAGCTTTCTTT,CASSPGQVSSTEAFF,TRBD1,-,TRBJ1-1,TRBV5-6
TGTGCCTGGAATCTTGGGACAGGGTCAGATACGCAGTATTTT,CAWNLGTGSDTQYF,TRBD1,-,TRBJ2-3,TRBV30
TGTGCCATCAGTGATCGAGCGTGGTCGTACGAGCAGTACTTC,CAISDRAWSYEQYF,-,few,TRBJ2-7,TRBV10-3
TGTGCCAGCAGTGAGGGTCCAATATCGGGGTCCTCGGCCAAAAACATTCAGTACTTC,CASSEGPISGSSAKNIQYF,-,-,TRBJ2-4,TRBV2
TGTGCCTGGAGTGTCTGGAGCAGAACAGGCAGTATGAACACTGAAGCTTTCTTT,CAWSVWSRTGSMNTEAFF,-,-,TRBJ1-1,TRBV30
TGTGCCAGCAGCCTACAGGACAGCAGTTTCTCTGGGGCCAACGTCCTGACTTTC,CASSLQDSSFSGANVLTF,-,-,TRBJ2-6,TRBV27
TGTGCCAGCAGTTACGGGACAGGGGAATACTATGGCTACACCTTC,CASSYGTGEYYGYTF,TRBD1,few,TRBJ1-2,TRBV6-2/TRBV6-3
TGTGCCAGCAGCCACTCCCCCCGGGGGGGCGTAGATACGCAGTATTTT,CASSHSPRGGVDTQYF,TRBD2,-,TRBJ2-3,TRBV28
TGTGCCAGCAGCTTCGGGACTAGCGACTTCTACGAGCAGTACTTC,CASSFGTSDFYEQYF,TRBD2,many,TRBJ2-7,TRBV12-3/TRBV12-4
TGCAGTGCTAGAGAGAGAGGGTCCTACGAGCAGTACTTC,CSARERGSYEQYF,-,few,TRBJ2-7,TRBV20-1
TGCGCCAGCAGGTTGACAGCGGGAGAGACCCAGTACTTC,CASRLTAGETQYF,-,few,TRBJ2-5,TRBV5-1
TGTGCCAGCAGTTTAACAGGGAATCATCAGCCCCAGCATTTT,CASSLTGNHQPQHF,-,-,TRBJ1-5,TRBV12-3/TRBV12-4
TGTGCCAGCAGCAAGACCCCCCTAGCGGGGGGCGGTGAGCAGTTCTTC,CASSKTPLAGGGEQFF,TRBD2,-,TRBJ2-1,TRBV7-3
TGCGCCAGCAGCCTGCCCGGTAACACCGGGGAGCTGTTTTTT,CASSLPGNTGELFF,-,-,TRBJ2-2,TRBV4-1